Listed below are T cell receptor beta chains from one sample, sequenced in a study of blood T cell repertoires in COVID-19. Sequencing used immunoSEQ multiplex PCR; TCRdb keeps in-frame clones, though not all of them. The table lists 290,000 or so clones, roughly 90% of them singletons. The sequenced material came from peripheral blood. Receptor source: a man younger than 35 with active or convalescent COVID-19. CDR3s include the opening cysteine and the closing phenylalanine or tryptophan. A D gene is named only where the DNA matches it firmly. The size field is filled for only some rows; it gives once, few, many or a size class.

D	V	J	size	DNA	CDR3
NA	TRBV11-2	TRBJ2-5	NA	TGTGCCAGCAGCTTAGGACAGCAAGAGACCCAGTACTTC	CASSLGQQETQYF
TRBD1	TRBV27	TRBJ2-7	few	TGTGCCAGCAGTTCAACCGGGACAGGGGGCTTCTACGAGCAGTACTTC	CASSSTGTGGFYEQYF
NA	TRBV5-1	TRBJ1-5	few	TGCGCCAGCAGCTTGGCTGGCCTCGGGGATAGCAATCAGCCCCAGCATTTT	CASSLAGLGDSNQPQHF
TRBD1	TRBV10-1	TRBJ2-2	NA	TGCGCCAGCAGTCGGGACAGGGGCAACACCGGGGAGCTGTTTTTT	CASSRDRGNTGELFF
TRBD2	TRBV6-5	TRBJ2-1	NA	TGTGCCACACCACTAGCGAGCTCCTACAATGAGCAGTTCTTC	CATPLASSYNEQFF
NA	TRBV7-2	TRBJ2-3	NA	TGTGCCAGCAGCTTCCAGAGCGGCGGGGGCTTGGCAGATACGCAGTATTTT	CASSFQSGGGLADTQYF
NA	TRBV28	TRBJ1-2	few	TGTGCCATTGATACAGGGCGAGGAGGCTACACCTTC	CAIDTGRGGYTF
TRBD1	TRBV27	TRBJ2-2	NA	TGTGCCAGCAGTTTGGTTCTGGGACAGGGGATAACCGGGGAGCTGTTTTTT	CASSLVLGQGITGELFF
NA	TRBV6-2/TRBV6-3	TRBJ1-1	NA	TGTGCCAGCAGTTATCAGGGGATGAACACTGAAGCTTTCTTT	CASSYQGMNTEAFF
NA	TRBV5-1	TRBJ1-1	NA	TGCGCCAGCAGCTTGTGGGGGCGTTCGGGCACTGAAGCTTTCTTT	CASSLWGRSGTEAFF
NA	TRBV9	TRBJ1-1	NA	TGTGCCAGCAGCGCAACTGTGGCAGGGCGAGCTTTCTTT	CASSATVAGRAFF
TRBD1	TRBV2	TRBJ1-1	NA	TGTGCCAGCAGTGAAACGACAGGGTGGAGGAACACTGAAGCTTTCTTT	CASSETTGWRNTEAFF
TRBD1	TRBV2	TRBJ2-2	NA	TGTGCCAGCAAAGGGACAGCTGGCACCGGGGAGCTGTTTTTT	CASKGTAGTGELFF
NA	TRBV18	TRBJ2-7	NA	TGTGCCAGCTCACCAAGGACAGTCTTCTCCTACGAGCAGTACTTC	CASSPRTVFSYEQYF
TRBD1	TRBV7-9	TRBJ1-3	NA	TGTGCCAGCAGCGCCCGGACAGGTGCCGGAAACACCATATATTTT	CASSARTGAGNTIYF
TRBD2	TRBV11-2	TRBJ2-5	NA	TGTGCCAGCAGCTTCACGACTAGCGGGGGGGAGACCCAGTACTTC	CASSFTTSGGETQYF
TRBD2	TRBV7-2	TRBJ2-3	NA	TGTGCCAGCAGCACAGTAGTATTTCGCGGGAGGGCCTTAGATACGCAGTATTTT	CASSTVVFRGRALDTQYF
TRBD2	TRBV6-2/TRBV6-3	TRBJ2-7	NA	TGTGCCAGCAGTACACGGACTAGCTCCTACGAGCAGTACTTC	CASSTRTSSYEQYF
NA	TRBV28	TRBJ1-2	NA	TGTGCCAGCAGTTGGCGGCAGTATGGCTACACCTTC	CASSWRQYGYTF
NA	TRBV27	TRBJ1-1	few	TGTGCCAGCAGTTTTGTCGGGGGGACTGAAGCTTTCTTT	CASSFVGGTEAFF
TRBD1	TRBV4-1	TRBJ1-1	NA	TGCGCCAGCAGCCGGGGACAGGGGGCTTACACTGAAGCTTTCTTT	CASSRGQGAYTEAFF
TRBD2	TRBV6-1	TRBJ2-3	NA	TGTGCCAGCAGTGGCAGTGAGTCTTGGGGGCTAGCGGGGGGTTCCCCAACGCAGTATTTT	CASSGSESWGLAGGSPTQYF
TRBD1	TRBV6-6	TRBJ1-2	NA	TGTGCCAGCAGTTACAGACAGGGCTCGGGCTACACCTTC	CASSYRQGSGYTF
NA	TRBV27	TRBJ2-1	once	TGTGCCAGCAGTTTATCTGGCGGGACCACCTACAATGAGCAGTTCTTC	CASSLSGGTTYNEQFF